This entry lists 32 T cell receptor beta chains sequenced from one sample in a study of blood T cell repertoires in COVID-19 (dated by TCRdb to between 2020 and 2021). Libraries were constructed by the immunoSEQ multiplex PCR assay. TCRdb provides this immuneACCESS table in a form limited to in-frame rearrangements. Some clones are lacking; in checked studies, under half of them reflect an unresolved V gene, and why the rest are absent is not known. The sample data list around 100,000 clones, and just over 85% of these were observed just once. The ten largest clones add up to roughly 2.5% of the sample. Specimen: PBMCs or T cells enriched from blood (not recorded which). The receptors shown here come from a woman aged 45-59 years who had recovered from COVID-19.

This clone was seen repeatedly, ten times or more. V usage is TRBV4-1 and J usage is TRBJ1-2, with D unclear. The CDR3 consists of 15 residues. From germline, CDR1 is MGHRA and CDR2 YSYEKL. Trimming removed 4 bases at V and 0 bases at J, with 12 bases between. The CDR3 sequence is CASSLRGSSNYGYTF. CDR3 bases: TGCGCCAGCAGCCTCCGAGGGTCGTCTAACTATGGCTACACCTTC.

This chain uses TRBV19 with TRBJ2-1; 7 bases fit TRBD2. The CDR3 is 15 residues long. V shed 8 bases, J shed 4 bases, and the junction held 11 bases outside the gene matches. Germline values: CDR1 LNHDA, CDR2 SQIVND (reference sequence). This CDR3 reads CASAPSGLTYNEQFF. CDR3 bases: TGTGCCAGTGCCCCCTCGGGACTAACTTACAATGAGCAGTTCTTC. The full variable domain, with the rest looked up from reference TRBV19 and TRBJ2-1, is DGGITQSPKYLFRKEGQNVTLSCEQNLNHDAMYWYRQDPGQGLRLIYYSQIVNDFQKGDIAEGYSVSREKKESFPLTVTSAQKNPTAFYLCASAPSGLTYNEQFFGPGTRLTVL.

The J gene is TRBJ1-3, the V gene TRBV28; 7 bases are shared with TRBD1. Per the germline V gene, CDR1 is MDHEN and CDR2 is SYDVKM. CDR3 length: 14 amino acids. V was pared by 6 bases and J by 1 base, with 3 bases of the junction left unmatched. CDR3 residues: CASRKGQSGNTIYF. In DNA form, the CDR3 reads TGTGCCAGCAGGAAGGGACAGTCTGGAAACACCATATATTTT.

The chain employs TRBV6-5 and TRBJ1-1, with a possible D match to TRBD1 (6 bases). This CDR3 comprises 12 residues. The V gene lost 3 bases and the J gene lost 8 bases, with 10 bases spanning the gap. Germline CDR1 is MNHEY and CDR2 is SVGAGI. In nucleotides, the CDR3 is TGTGCCAGCAGTTATACAACAGGGGAAGCTTTCTTT. Protein: CASSYTTGEAFF.

The chain employs TRBV4-1 and TRBJ2-3; 8 nucleotides line up with TRBD2. Losses at the gene ends were 0 bases for V and 3 bases for J; bases not matched to a gene: 5. The germline V gene encodes CDR1 MGHRA and CDR2 YSYEKL. There are 16 residues in the CDR3. CDR3 protein: CASSQDPGLETDTQYF. The CDR3 nucleotides are TGCGCCAGCAGCCAAGACCCGGGACTAGAGACAGATACGCAGTATTTT.

Written as DNA, the CDR3 is TGTGCCACCAGTGATTTGCTAGGGACAGGGGGCACAGATACGCAGTATTTT. Its protein product is CATSDLLGTGGTDTQYF. The chain has TRBV24-1 and TRBJ2-3; 10 positions match TRBD1. The germline V gene has CDR1 KGHDR and CDR2 SFDVKD. J gave up 1 base and V 0 bases, and 3 bases lay outside the gene matches. The CDR3 is made up of 17 amino acids.

This sequence joins TRBV3-1 (or the pseudogene TRBV3-2) and TRBJ2-1; 7 bases line up with TRBD1. The germline V gene encodes CDR1 LGHDT and CDR2 YNNKEL (reference sequence). CDR3 length equals 18 residues. J lost 0 bases, V lost 2 bases, and 10 bases had no gene match. CDR3 coding DNA: TGTGCCAGCAGCCAAACCACTCCGACAGGGAGCTCCTACAATGAGCAGTTCTTC. Protein product: CASSQTTPTGSSYNEQFF.

CDR3 DNA: TGTGCCAGCAGCTTGGGCGGAACAACTAATGAAAAACTGTTTTTT. Translated: CASSLGGTTNEKLFF. This chain connects TRBV5-4 to TRBJ1-4; D is ambiguous. The germline gives CDR1 SGHNT, CDR2 YYREEE (reference sequence). Trimming stripped 0 bases from V and 0 bases from J, with 6 bases between. The CDR3 has 15 residues.

DNA of the CDR3: TGTGCCAGCAGCCAAGTCCCGGGACAGTACGAGCAGTACTTC. Its translation: CASSQVPGQYEQYF. The chain is built from TRBV3-1 (or the pseudogene TRBV3-2) and TRBJ2-7, with 7 bases that match TRBD1. Losses at the gene ends were 1 base for V and 4 bases for J; bases not matched to a gene: 4. Per germline, CDR1 LGHDT and CDR2 YNNKEL (reference sequence). The CDR3 has 14 residues.

This chain links TRBV27 with TRBJ1-1; D perhaps matches TRBD1 (6 bases). Deletions cut 3 bases from V and 4 bases from J, with 9 bases between. The length of the CDR3 is 13 residues. Germline V lookup: CDR1 MNHEY, CDR2 SMNVEV (reference sequence). CDR3 loop: CASSLVGGTEAFF. The CDR3 DNA reads TGTGCCAGCAGTTTGGTAGGGGGCACTGAAGCTTTCTTT.

The chain couples TRBV11-3 to TRBJ1-2; possibly TRBD1 for D (5 bases). CDR1 is SGHNT and CDR2 is YENEEA in the germline V gene. The CDR3 spans 14 residues. The V end lost 3 bases, the J end lost 4 bases, and 12 bases lay between the germline ends. The CDR3 region has the DNA TGTGCCAGCAGCTTCCTTAGACAGAGCTATGGCTACACCTTC. It translates to CASSFLRQSYGYTF. The full variable domain, with the rest looked up from reference TRBV11-3 and TRBJ1-2, is EAGVVQSPRYKIIEKKQPVAFWCNPISGHNTLYWYLQNLGQGPELLIRYENEEAVDDSQLPKDRFSAERLKGVDSTLKIQPAELGDSAVYLCASSFLRQSYGYTFGSGTRLTVV.

The V call is TRBV6-1, the J call TRBJ2-7; possibly TRBD1 for D (6 bases). V was cut by 0 bases and J by 3 bases, with 15 bases left in between. The CDR3 has 16 amino acids. Germline CDR1 reads MNHNS; CDR2 reads SASEGT. The CDR3, as DNA: TGTGCCAGCAGTGAAGCCGGGACACAAACCTTCTACGAGCAGTACTTC. Its translation is CASSEAGTQTFYEQYF.

CDR3 bases: TGCAGCGCCACTGTCACTGAAGCTTTCTTT. Protein product: CSATVTEAFF. The V gene is TRBV29-1, the J gene TRBJ1-1; no clear D gene. The CDR3 is made up of 10 amino acids. Germline V gene data show CDR1 as SQVTM and CDR2 as ANQGSEA. The V gene lost 7 bases and the J gene lost 4 bases, with 7 bases spanning the gap. Full variable domain (rest looked up from reference TRBV29-1 and TRBJ1-1): SAVISQKPSRDICQRGTSLTIQCQVDSQVTMMFWYRQQPGQSLTLIATANQGSEATYESGFVIDKFPISRPNLTFSTLTVSNMSPEDSSIYLCSATVTEAFFGQGTRLTVV.

The chain combines TRBV11-3 with TRBJ2-1, with 7 bases matching TRBD2. The germline CDR1 and CDR2 sequences are SGHNT and YENEEA. J lost 2 bases, V lost 0 bases, and 10 bases had no gene match. This CDR3 is built from 18 residues. For the CDR3, the DNA is TGTGCCAGCAGCTTAGAGGGTCGTAGCGGGTCCCCCTACAATGAGCAGTTCTTC. Amino acid sequence: CASSLEGRSGSPYNEQFF.

The chain has TRBV5-6 and TRBJ1-6; D unresolved. The CDR3 runs to 16 residues. Looked up from germline, CDR1 is SGHDT and CDR2 is YYEEEE. Trimming removed 0 bases from V and 8 bases from J, with 15 bases in between. The CDR3 spells CASSLGGGRRDSPLHF. CDR3 coding DNA: TGTGCCAGCAGCTTGGGAGGAGGCAGGCGGGATTCACCCCTCCACTTT. The whole variable domain, remainder taken from reference TRBV5-6 and TRBJ1-6, is DAGVTQSPTHLIKTRGQQVTLRCSPKSGHDTVSWYQQALGQGPQFIFQYYEEEERQRGNFPDRFSGHQFPNYSSELNVNALLLGDSALYLCASSLGGGRRDSPLHFGNGTRLTVT.

The V call is TRBV30, the J call TRBJ2-4; 8 nucleotides match TRBD2. This CDR3 contains 15 residues. Germline CDR1 GTSNPN, CDR2 SVGIG (reference sequence). V lost 0 bases, J lost 0 bases, and 1 base stayed unmatched. CDR3 residues: CAWSVAGEAKNIQYF. CDR3 in DNA: TGTGCCTGGAGTGTAGCGGGAGAAGCCAAAAACATTCAGTACTTC.

The chain combines TRBV27 with TRBJ2-2, with 7 bases lining up with TRBD2. CDR3 length: 12 residues. CDR1 and CDR2 from the germline V gene are MNHEY and SMNVEV (reference sequence). V was clipped by 6 bases and J by 6 bases; unmatched bases: 1. In DNA form, the CDR3 reads TGTGCCAGCAGGGGGGGGGCCGGGGAGCTGTTTTTT. As protein: CASRGGAGELFF.

The rearrangement joins TRBV30 to TRBJ1-5, with D possibly matching TRBD1 (6 bases). V lost 0 bases, J lost 1 base, and 13 bases lay in between. Germline V gene sequence: CDR1 GTSNPN, CDR2 SVGIG (reference sequence). CDR3 length: 16 amino acids. The CDR3 loop reads CAWSVGGANSNQPQHF. The CDR3 DNA sequence: TGTGCCTGGAGTGTAGGGGGGGCTAACAGCAATCAGCCCCAGCATTTT.

The chain combines TRBV10-2 with TRBJ2-7; 8 bases line up with TRBD1. Germline V lookup: CDR1 WSHSY, CDR2 SAAADI. This CDR3 spans 12 amino acids. The V gene end was trimmed by 8 bases and the J gene end by 8 bases; junction bases not matched to a gene: 8. In nucleotides, the CDR3 is TGCGCCAGCGGGACAGGAGCCGTGCAGCAGTACTTC. The encoded protein is CASGTGAVQQYF.

This clone was counted once. The chain links TRBV11-2 to TRBJ2-1, with D maybe TRBD2 (5 bases). The CDR3 is 14 residues long. Germline CDR1 and CDR2: SGHAT and FQNNGV. Trimming took off 7 bases at V and 7 bases at J, with 17 bases between the two ends. The CDR3 sequence: CASTLAGPRNEQFF. The CDR3 DNA is TGTGCCAGCACCCTAGCCGGTCCCCGGAATGAGCAGTTCTTC.

V usage is TRBV18 and J usage is TRBJ2-7, with 10 bases identical to TRBD2. Trimming cost V 4 bases and J 3 bases; bases outside gene matches: 9. Germline V gene sequence: CDR1 KGHSH, CDR2 LQKENI. The CDR3 sequence is 16 residues long. The CDR3 sequence: CASSQVPSGGYYEQYF. In DNA form, the CDR3 reads TGTGCCAGCTCACAGGTCCCTAGCGGGGGATACTACGAGCAGTACTTC.

The chain links TRBV18 to TRBJ2-7; 12 bases map to TRBD1. V was clipped by 3 bases and J by 3 bases; unmatched bases: 3. Germline CDR1 is KGHSH and CDR2 is LQKENI. CDR3 size: 15 residues. The CDR3 sequence: CASSPGTGGDYEQYF. In DNA form, the CDR3 reads TGTGCCAGCTCACCGGGGACAGGGGGCGACTACGAGCAGTACTTC.

V gene TRBV7-3 combines with J gene TRBJ1-5; no clear D. The CDR3 sequence is 13 residues long. Trimming took 2 bases from V and 6 from J, leaving 8 bases between them. Germline V gene lookup returns CDR1 SGHTA and CDR2 FQGTGA. CDR3 protein: CASSLERTQPQHF. In nucleotides, the CDR3 is TGTGCCAGCAGCTTAGAGAGAACTCAGCCCCAGCATTTT.

The genes are TRBV24-1 and TRBJ2-3; TRBD1 matches 10 bases. Per germline, CDR1 KGHDR and CDR2 SFDVKD. The CDR3 is made up of 16 amino acids. V was pared by 1 base and J by 10 bases, with 10 bases of the junction left unmatched. CDR3: CATSDLGQGGPGAQYF. CDR3 nucleotide sequence: TGTGCCACCAGTGATTTAGGACAGGGGGGCCCCGGTGCGCAGTATTTT.

The V call is TRBV9, the J call TRBJ2-1, with D maybe TRBD2 (6 bases). Germline-derived CDR1 and CDR2 are SGDLS and YYNGEE. The CDR3 is 16 amino acids. Trimming cost V 4 bases and J 0 bases, with 14 bases left between them. CDR3 in amino acids: CASSPGSASSYNEQFF. The CDR3 DNA reads as TGTGCCAGCAGCCCCGGGAGCGCGAGCTCCTACAATGAGCAGTTCTTC.

This clone occurred once. The chain is built from TRBV25-1 and TRBJ1-1, with D perhaps TRBD1 (5 bases). CDR1 is MGHDK and CDR2 is SYGVNS in the germline V gene. V gave up 5 bases and J gave up 6 bases, with 16 bases separating them. CDR3 length equals 14 residues. The DNA of the CDR3 is TGTGCCAGCAGTTCGAGGGGAGGGAAGGCTGAAGCTTTCTTT. This encodes CASSSRGGKAEAFF. Drawing the rest from reference TRBV25-1 and TRBJ1-1, the complete variable domain is EADIYQTPRYLVIGTGKKITLECSQTMGHDKMYWYQQDPGMELHLIHYSYGVNSTEKGDLSSESTVSRIRTEHFPLTLESARPSHTSQYLCASSSRGGKAEAFFGQGTRLTVV.

The chain employs TRBV11-1 and TRBJ2-5, with D possibly matching TRBD1 (6 bases). The CDR3 runs 14 residues. Germline V gene lookup returns CDR1 SGHAT and CDR2 FQDESV (reference sequence). V gave up 5 bases and J gave up 2 bases, with 12 bases separating them. As DNA, the CDR3 is TGTGCCAGCAGCCTCCGGACAGTGCAAGAGACCCAGTACTTC. This sequence encodes CASSLRTVQETQYF.

J is TRBJ1-1 and V is TRBV19; no definite D call. The CDR3 consists of 13 residues. Germline V gene sequence: CDR1 LNHDA, CDR2 SQIVND (reference sequence). V dropped 5 bases and J dropped 5 bases, with 12 bases sitting between them. The DNA of the CDR3 is TGTGCCAGTAGTCCAAGCGGGGTGACTGAAGCTTTCTTT. Amino acid sequence: CASSPSGVTEAFF.

Only one count was recorded for this clone. This chain connects TRBV3-1 (or the pseudogene TRBV3-2) to TRBJ2-7; 13 bases map to TRBD2. This CDR3 region has 17 residues. V lost 3 bases, J lost 2 bases, and 7 bases stayed unmatched. Looked up from germline, CDR1 is LGHDT and CDR2 is YNNKEL (reference sequence). The CDR3 spells CASSHAPGLAGTYEQYF. CDR3 bases: TGTGCCAGCAGCCACGCACCGGGACTAGCGGGGACCTACGAGCAGTACTTC.

The genes are TRBV7-9 and TRBJ1-2; 9 bases are shared with TRBD1. Germline trimming cut 5 bases from V and 11 bases from J; bases unmatched to any gene: 18. From germline, CDR1 is SEHNR and CDR2 FQNEAQ (reference sequence). The CDR3 contains 16 residues. This CDR3 reads CASSNSRDRERDTYTF. CDR3 sequence (DNA): TGTGCCAGCAGCAACTCTAGGGACAGGGAACGTGATACTTACACCTTC.

V is TRBV13 and J is TRBJ2-7; 10 bases fit TRBD2. Germline V gene lookup returns CDR1 PRHDT and CDR2 FYEKMQ (reference sequence). Germline trimming cut 0 bases from V and 3 bases from J; bases unmatched to any gene: 11. CDR3 length: 18 amino acids. CDR3 in amino acids: CASSLGLAGESSGYEQYF. The DNA of the CDR3 is TGTGCCAGCAGCTTAGGGCTAGCGGGAGAATCATCGGGCTACGAGCAGTACTTC.

This clone was recorded a few times. The chain recombines TRBV4-2 with TRBJ2-3, with 8 bases fitting TRBD2. The germline gives CDR1 LGHNA, CDR2 YNFKEQ. The CDR3 has 16 amino acids. The junction had 6 bases not matched to a gene; V was cut back by 0 bases and J by 4 bases. The CDR3: CASSQDPGGQADTQYF. CDR3 nucleotides: TGTGCCAGCAGCCAAGACCCGGGAGGGCAGGCAGATACGCAGTATTTT.